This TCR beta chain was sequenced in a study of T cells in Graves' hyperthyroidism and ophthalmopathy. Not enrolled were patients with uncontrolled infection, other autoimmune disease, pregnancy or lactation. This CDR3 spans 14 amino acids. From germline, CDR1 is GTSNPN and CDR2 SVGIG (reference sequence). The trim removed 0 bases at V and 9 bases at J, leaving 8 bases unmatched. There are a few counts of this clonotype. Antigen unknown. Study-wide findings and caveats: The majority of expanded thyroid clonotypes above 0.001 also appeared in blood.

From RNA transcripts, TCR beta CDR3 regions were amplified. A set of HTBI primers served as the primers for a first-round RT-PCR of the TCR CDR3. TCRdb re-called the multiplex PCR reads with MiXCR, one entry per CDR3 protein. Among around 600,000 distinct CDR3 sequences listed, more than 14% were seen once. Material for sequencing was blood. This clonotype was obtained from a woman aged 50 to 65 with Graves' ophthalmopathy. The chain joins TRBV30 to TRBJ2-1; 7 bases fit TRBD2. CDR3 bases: TGTGCCTGGAGTGTTTGGGGGGGGTATGGTGAGCAGTTCTTC. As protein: CAWSVWGGYGEQFF.